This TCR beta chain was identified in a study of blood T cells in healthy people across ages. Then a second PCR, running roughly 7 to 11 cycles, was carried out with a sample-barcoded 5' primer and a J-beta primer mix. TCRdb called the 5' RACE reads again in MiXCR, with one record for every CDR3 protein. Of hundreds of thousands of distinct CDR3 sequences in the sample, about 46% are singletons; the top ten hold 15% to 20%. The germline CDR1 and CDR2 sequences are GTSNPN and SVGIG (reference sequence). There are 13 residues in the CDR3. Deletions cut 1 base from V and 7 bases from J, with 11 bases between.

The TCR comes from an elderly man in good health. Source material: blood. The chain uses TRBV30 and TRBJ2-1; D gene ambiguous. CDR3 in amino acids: CAWSAGSLNEQFF. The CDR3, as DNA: TGTGCCTGGAGTGCCGGAAGTCTAAATGAGCAGTTCTTC.